The 27 T cell receptor beta chains presented below share a single source sample, sequenced in a study of regulatory T cells in long-lasting Graves disease. Time point noted: newly diagnosed GD, antithyroid drugs for less than 3 months. PBMC RNA served as the TCR library source. Through Arm-PCR of CDR3 regions and iRepertoire HTBI primers, TCR beta libraries were built. A single record per CDR3 protein comes from TCRdb applying MiXCR to the multiplex PCR reads. The table records roughly 500,000 distinct CDR3 sequences, 13% of them present only once. The same sample was also studied in work on T cells in Graves' hyperthyroidism and ophthalmopathy.

The source material was peripheral blood mononuclear cells (PBMCs), sampled at new diagnosis, from a patient treated with antithyroid drugs. These receptor sequences come from a man in his thirties or forties with Graves disease.

This clonotype has just a few counts. A clone one base away is much larger, so this may be a read error. This sequence joins TRBV12-3 or TRBV12-4 and TRBJ1-1, with D unresolved. The CDR3 extends over 11 amino acids. The CDR3: CASSFWGEALF. The CDR3 DNA follows: TGTGCCAGCAGTTTCTGGGGTGAAGCTCTCTTT.

The chain couples TRBV9 to TRBJ2-1; 8 nucleotides agree with TRBD1. The CDR3 is 12 amino acids. The junction had 3 bases not matched to a gene; V was cut back by 3 bases and J by 10 bases. Per germline, CDR1 SGDLS and CDR2 YYNGEE. This chain's CDR3 is CASSGDRWEQFF. The DNA of the CDR3 is TGTGCCAGCAGCGGGGACAGGTGGGAGCAGTTCTTC.

This clonotype was found many times. The chain uses TRBV24-1 and TRBJ2-3; D is perhaps TRBD1 (6 bases). Between the trimmed V and J ends, which lost 4 bases and 5 bases, there was a span of 12 bases. Germline values: CDR1 KGHDR, CDR2 SFDVKD. There are 14 residues in the CDR3. The CDR3 region is CATSDRQDLDTQYF. DNA for the CDR3: TGTGCCACCAGTGACAGACAGGACTTAGATACGCAGTATTTT.

Many counts were recorded for this clonotype. The chain recombines TRBV7-2 with TRBJ2-3; 7 bases agree with TRBD1. The V and J ends lost 0 bases and 1 base, in that order; junction bases with no gene match: 7. Germline V CDR1 and CDR2: SGHTA, FQGNSA. CDR3 size: 17 residues. This CDR3 is CASSLALRGGGTDTQYF. The CDR3 DNA sequence: TGTGCCAGCAGCTTAGCGCTACGAGGGGGCGGCACAGATACGCAGTATTTT. Full variable domain (rest looked up from reference TRBV7-2 and TRBJ2-3): GAGVSQSPSNKVTEKGKDVELRCDPISGHTALYWYRQSLGQGLEFLIYFQGNSAPDKSGLPSDRFSAERTGGSVSTLTIQRTQQEDSAVYLCASSLALRGGGTDTQYFGPGTRLTVL.

This clonotype was found many times. The chain is built from TRBV5-1 and TRBJ1-6; TRBD1 might be the D (6 bases). The CDR3 runs 15 residues. V lost 5 bases and J 8 bases, leaving 17 bases between the germline ends. Germline assignment: CDR1 SGHRS and CDR2 YFSETQ. The CDR3 nucleotides are TGCGCCAGCAGAGGACAGCCATCCTGGGATTCACCCCTCCACTTT. Translating it yields CASRGQPSWDSPLHF.

This clonotype was seen repeatedly, ten times or more. The chain joins TRBV19 to TRBJ1-2, with 9 bases fitting TRBD1. V shed 6 bases, J shed 2 bases, and the junction held 4 bases outside the gene matches. Germline V lookup: CDR1 LNHDA, CDR2 SQIVND (reference sequence). The CDR3 is 14 residues long. CDR3 bases: TGTGCCAGTAGCGACAGGGGGACCAACTATGGCTACACCTTC. It is translated as CASSDRGTNYGYTF.

The sample holds many counts of this clonotype. V gene TRBV20-1 combines with J gene TRBJ2-3, with D unresolved. V dropped 3 bases and J dropped 5 bases, with 9 bases sitting between them. CDR3 length: 12 amino acids. Germline V CDR1 and CDR2: DFQATT, SNEGSKA (reference sequence). In DNA, the CDR3 is TGCAGTGCTAGTAGGTGGGGAGATACGCAGTATTTT. Its protein product is CSASRWGDTQYF.

This clonotype was seen ten or more times. The rearrangement joins TRBV7-6 to TRBJ2-2; D unresolved. The V end lost 1 base, the J end lost 7 bases, and 4 bases lay between the germline ends. Germline V gives CDR1 SGHVS, CDR2 FNYEAQ. CDR3 length equals 12 residues. CDR3 in amino acids: CASSLVHGELFF. In nucleotides, the CDR3 is TGTGCCAGCAGCTTAGTCCACGGGGAGCTGTTTTTT.

This clonotype showed up many times. V gene TRBV20-1 combines with J gene TRBJ2-1; TRBD2 matches at 9 bases. Per the germline V gene, CDR1 is DFQATT and CDR2 is SNEGSKA (reference sequence). The CDR3 is made up of 15 amino acids. The V segment lost 3 bases and the J segment 4 bases; nucleotides outside the gene matches: 7. CDR3 sequence reads: CSARGRGLAYNEQFF. CDR3 bases: TGCAGTGCTAGGGGGAGAGGACTAGCGTACAATGAGCAGTTCTTC.

Comments on this clonotype: A much larger clone differs from this one at a single base, so this may be a read error. This chain uses TRBV12-3 or TRBV12-4 with TRBJ1-6; TRBD1 agrees at 10 bases. There are 14 residues in the CDR3. The CDR3 DNA sequence: TGTGTCAGCAGTCCCCGGACAGGGGGATCACCCCTCCACTTT. It is translated as CVSSPRTGGSPLHF.

This clonotype was found many times. For the CDR3, the DNA is TGCGCCAGCAGCTCGGGGACAGGGGGCAACAATGAGCAGTTCTTC. This translates into CASSSGTGGNNEQFF. V is TRBV5-1 and J is TRBJ2-1; 12 bases are shared with TRBD1. The CDR3 is made up of 15 amino acids. The V gene end was trimmed by 3 bases and the J gene end by 5 bases; junction bases not matched to a gene: 3. Germline V lookup: CDR1 SGHRS, CDR2 YFSETQ.

Of note for this clonotype: With a much larger clone just one base away, this may be a read error. V and J are TRBV2 and TRBJ1-2; D is unresolved. In germline, CDR1 is SNHLY, CDR2 FYNNEI. The CDR3 covers 13 residues. The V and J ends lost 2 bases and 4 bases respectively, with 8 bases between them. CDR3 sequence reads: CASSEQNSYGYTF. The CDR3 coding sequence is TGTGCCAGCAGTGAACAAAACAGCTATGGCTACACCTTC.

The chain combines TRBV15 with TRBJ2-3; no reliable D call. The CDR3 is 12 residues long. Trimming pared 1 base from V and 3 bases from J, leaving 2 bases between. Germline CDR1 and CDR2: LNHNV and YYDKDF (reference sequence). The CDR3 sequence: CATSRATDTQYF. In nucleotides, the CDR3 is TGTGCCACCAGCAGAGCTACAGATACGCAGTATTTT.

A few counts support this clonotype. The V and J genes are TRBV7-9 and TRBJ2-7, with D possibly matching TRBD2 (5 bases). CDR3 length: 16 residues. Germline CDR1 SEHNR, CDR2 FQNEAQ (reference sequence). V was cut by 1 base and J by 3 bases, with 16 bases left in between. CDR3 sequence: CASSLGAGGHVYEQYF. For the CDR3, the DNA is TGTGCCAGCAGCTTAGGGGCCGGCGGGCACGTCTACGAGCAGTACTTC.

On this clonotype itself: A read error may produce the germline difference seen at one junction end. The chain has TRBV30 and TRBJ2-7; tentative D call: TRBD2 (5 bases). CDR1 and CDR2 (germline): GTSNPN, SVGIG (reference sequence). The CDR3 contains 14 residues. The CDR3 sequence: CAWGVLGAPYEQYF. The CDR3 coding sequence is TGTGCCTGGGGTGTACTAGGAGCCCCCTACGAGCAGTACTTC.

This clonotype has more than one count but fewer than ten. CDR3: CAISIGGREQYF. The DNA for the CDR3 is TGTGCCATCAGTATCGGAGGGAGAGAGCAGTACTTC. The chain employs TRBV10-3 and TRBJ2-7; weak D call: TRBD2 (6 bases). The CDR3 sequence is 12 residues long. Trimming removed 5 bases from V and 7 bases from J, with 12 bases in between. Germline V lookup: CDR1 ENHRY, CDR2 SYGVKD.

This clonotype has only a few counts. The gene calls are TRBV18 and TRBJ2-5, with D maybe TRBD1 (6 bases). Germline V gives CDR1 KGHSH, CDR2 LQKENI. V gave up 6 bases and J gave up 1 base, with 9 bases separating them. The CDR3 has 13 amino acids. The CDR3 region has the DNA TGTGCCAGCTCCTGGGGGCCCCAAGAGACCCAGTACTTC. Its protein product is CASSWGPQETQYF.

This clonotype was counted ten times or more. V gene TRBV20-1 combines with J gene TRBJ2-1, with D possibly being TRBD1 (6 bases). Trimming stripped 5 bases from V and 7 bases from J, with 15 bases between. Per the germline V gene, CDR1 is DFQATT and CDR2 is SNEGSKA (reference sequence). The CDR3 has 13 residues. This CDR3 is CSAFLGTRNEQFF. CDR3 nucleotides: TGCAGTGCTTTCCTCGGGACACGGAATGAGCAGTTCTTC.

This clonotype was detected only a few times. A junction boundary mismatches the germline segment, possibly from a read error. V gene TRBV12-3 or TRBV12-4 combines with J gene TRBJ1-4; D not resolved. The CDR3 is 14 residues long. In DNA, the CDR3 is TGTGTCAGCAGTTTTTGGCCTGGAGGGGAAAAACTGTTTTTT. Its translation is CVSSFWPGGEKLFF.

This clonotype was seen ten or more times. V and J are TRBV6-5 and TRBJ2-3; 8 positions agree with TRBD2. V shed 0 bases and J 9 bases; nucleotides not matched to a gene: 14. Germline V gene lookup returns CDR1 MNHEY and CDR2 SVGAGI. CDR3 length: 17 residues. The CDR3 loop is CASSYSILAGSISTQYF. For the CDR3, the DNA is TGTGCCAGCAGTTACTCGATTCTAGCGGGCAGTATCTCGACGCAGTATTTT.

This clonotype was found a few times. The genes are TRBV30 and TRBJ1-2; 9 nucleotides line up with TRBD1. V lost 1 base to trimming and J lost 9 bases; unmatched junction nucleotides: 6. Germline V lookup: CDR1 GTSNPN, CDR2 SVGIG (reference sequence). The CDR3 has 13 residues. CDR3: CAWSATGGGSYTF. The CDR3 DNA sequence: TGTGCCTGGAGTGCAACAGGGGGCGGGAGCTACACCTTC.

The V and J genes are TRBV2 and TRBJ2-7; a weak D match, TRBD2 (5 bases). Germline CDR1 reads SNHLY; CDR2 reads FYNNEI. V gave up 4 bases and J gave up 3 bases, with 10 bases separating them. The CDR3 runs 13 residues. The CDR3 sequence is CASSVMGSYEQYF. The CDR3 DNA sequence: TGTGCCAGCAGTGTGATGGGGAGCTACGAGCAGTACTTC.

This clonotype showed up many times. The gene calls are TRBV25-1 and TRBJ2-1; maybe TRBD2 (5 bases). V lost 7 bases, J lost 2 bases, and 9 bases lay in between. Germline V gene data show CDR1 as MGHDK and CDR2 as SYGVNS. CDR3 size: 13 residues. The CDR3 DNA reads as TGTGCCAGCAAGAGAGGGCCCTACAATGAGCAGTTCTTC. Residues: CASKRGPYNEQFF.

This clonotype was picked up many times. This chain joins TRBV11-2 and TRBJ2-1; D is ambiguous. Germline V CDR1 and CDR2: SGHAT, FQNNGV. CDR3 size: 12 residues. V gave up 4 bases and J gave up 6 bases, with 7 bases separating them. CDR3 amino acids: CASSSTSNEQFF. Written as DNA, the CDR3 is TGTGCCAGCAGCTCAACCAGCAATGAGCAGTTCTTC.

V is TRBV2 and J is TRBJ1-4, with D possibly being TRBD1 (5 bases). Trimming left V 7 bases short and J 7 bases short, with 10 bases between. CDR1 and CDR2 from the germline V gene are SNHLY and FYNNEI. The CDR3 length is 12 residues. DNA of the CDR3: TGTGCCAGCAATCAGGGTTCTGAAAAACTGTTTTTT. It is translated as CASNQGSEKLFF.

This clonotype has only a few counts. V gene TRBV5-5 combines with J gene TRBJ2-5, with D maybe TRBD2 (5 bases). V lost 4 bases to trimming and J lost 2 bases, with 12 bases between them. Germline CDR1 and CDR2: SGHKS and YYEKEE (reference sequence). The length of the CDR3 is 14 residues. The CDR3 coding sequence is TGTGCCAGCAGCGAGGGATCCGGGCAAGAGACCCAGTACTTC. Amino acid sequence: CASSEGSGQETQYF.

This clonotype has a count of ten or more. This chain uses TRBV12-5 with TRBJ2-7, with 10 bases fitting TRBD1. With V trimmed by 2 bases and J by 3 bases, 7 bases remained unmatched. The CDR3 length is 16 residues. Germline loops: CDR1 LGHNT, CDR2 FRNRAP. The chain's CDR3 is CASGLPRTGGDYEQYF. Written as DNA, the CDR3 is TGTGCTAGTGGTTTGCCTCGGACAGGGGGGGACTACGAGCAGTACTTC.